The clone carrying this T cell receptor (beta chain) showed up just a few times. Its antigen is as yet unknown. The data originate from a study of cytomegalovirus exposure and HLA in healthy donors. Study-level findings and limits: The number of N-insertions in an Asian-associated ancestry cluster was reportedly below the roughly 670-donor mean in a later analysis.

CDR1 and CDR2 from the germline V gene are SGHDT and YYEEEE. The CDR3 is 12 residues long. The germline V and J ends were trimmed by 2 bases and 7 bases, with 9 bases remaining between them. Primers included in the PCR were 60 Vbeta and 13 Jbeta primers. The protocol was immunoSEQ multiplex PCR, while the TCRdb copy is restricted to in-frame clones and leaves out a portion. The table has under 150,000 clones, 80% seen once. The TCR comes from a woman aged 40 to 50 in good health and CMV-seronegative. The chain links TRBV5-6 to TRBJ1-2; D uncertain. The source material was PBMCs. This CDR3 reads CASSFGFSGYTF. The CDR3 region has the DNA TGTGCCAGCAGCTTCGGGTTTTCTGGCTACACCTTC.